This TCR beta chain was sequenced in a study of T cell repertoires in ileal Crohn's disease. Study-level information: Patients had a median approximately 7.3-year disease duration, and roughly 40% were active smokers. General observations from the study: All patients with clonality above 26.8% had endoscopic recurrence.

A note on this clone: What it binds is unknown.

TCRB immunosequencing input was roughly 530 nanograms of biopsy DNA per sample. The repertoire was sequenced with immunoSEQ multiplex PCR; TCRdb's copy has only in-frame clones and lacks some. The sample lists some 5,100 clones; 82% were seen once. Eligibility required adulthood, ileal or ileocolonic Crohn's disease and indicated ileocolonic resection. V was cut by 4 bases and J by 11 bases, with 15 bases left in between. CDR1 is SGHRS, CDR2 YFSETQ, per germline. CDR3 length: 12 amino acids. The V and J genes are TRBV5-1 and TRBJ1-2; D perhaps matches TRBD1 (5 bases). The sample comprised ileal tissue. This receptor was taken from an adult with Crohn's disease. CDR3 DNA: TGCGCCAGCAGCCCGGGGACGGTCAATTACACCTTC. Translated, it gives CASSPGTVNYTF.